These 22 T cell receptor beta chains were all obtained from the same sample, sequenced in a study of T cells after yellow fever vaccination. TCRdb re-derived calls from the 5' RACE reads in MiXCR, one entry per CDR3 protein. The sample records about 370,000 distinct CDR3 sequences, under 14% being singletons. The material sequenced was PBMCs, taken on the day of the first yellow fever vaccination. These receptors all come from a man younger than 30 who received the YFV17D yellow fever vaccine.

This clonotype was observed a handful of times. J is TRBJ1-2 and V is TRBV28; maybe TRBD1 (6 bases). Germline values: CDR1 MDHEN, CDR2 SYDVKM. CDR3 length equals 14 residues. Deletions cut 8 bases from V and 5 bases from J, with 18 bases between. CDR3 bases: TGTGCCAGCGGTGACGGACAGAAAACTTATGGCTACACCTTC. Protein: CASGDGQKTYGYTF.

This rearrangement joins TRBV6-5 to TRBJ1-1; 7 bases match TRBD1. J lost 1 base, V lost 0 bases, and 8 bases had no gene match. Germline V gene lookup returns CDR1 MNHEY and CDR2 SVGAGI. This CDR3 is built from 17 residues. The DNA for the CDR3 is TGTGCCAGCAGTTACTCTCTCGGCAGGGGGGGGAACACTGAAGCTTTCTTT. It specifies CASSYSLGRGGNTEAFF.

This clonotype was found a few times. This rearrangement joins TRBV4-3 to TRBJ1-4; no firm D call. Per germline, CDR1 LGHNA and CDR2 YSLEER. Trimming left V 0 bases short and J 4 bases short, with 15 bases between. This CDR3 region has 17 residues. CDR3 in amino acids: CASSQDRRDYLNEKLFF. CDR3 bases: TGCGCCAGCAGCCAAGATCGAAGGGATTATCTTAATGAAAAACTGTTTTTT.

This clonotype was observed a few times. The chain has TRBV7-9 and TRBJ1-1; D is ambiguous. In germline, CDR1 is SEHNR, CDR2 FQNEAQ (reference sequence). The CDR3 sequence is 13 residues long. V lost 4 bases to trimming and J lost 8 bases, with 14 bases between them. CDR3 amino acids: CASSSETTEEAFF. CDR3 in DNA: TGTGCCAGCAGCTCAGAAACTACTGAAGAAGCTTTCTTT.

This clonotype has a handful of counts. CDR3 coding DNA: TGCGCCAGCAGCCAATCCGCCGGGACTAGCGGGCAGTTCTTC. It specifies CASSQSAGTSGQFF. V is TRBV4-3 and J is TRBJ2-1; 11 bases are shared with TRBD2. Trimming took 2 bases from V and 12 from J; bases not matched to a gene: 6. Germline loops: CDR1 LGHNA, CDR2 YSLEER. The CDR3 has 14 amino acids.

V gene TRBV5-1 combines with J gene TRBJ2-3; D is ambiguous. Between the trimmed V and J ends, which lost 4 bases and 0 bases, there was a span of 15 bases. The germline V gene encodes CDR1 SGHRS and CDR2 YFSETQ. CDR3 length: 16 residues. CDR3 sequence reads: CASSGGSYSSTDTQYF. In DNA form, the CDR3 reads TGCGCCAGCAGCGGTGGGTCCTACTCCAGCACAGATACGCAGTATTTT. The variable domain in full, with the rest retrieved from reference TRBV5-1 and TRBJ2-3, is KAGVTQTPRYLIKTRGQQVTLSCSPISGHRSVSWYQQTPGQGLQFLFEYFSETQRNKGNFPGRFSGRQFSNSRSEMNVSTLELGDSALYLCASSGGSYSSTDTQYFGPGTRLTVL.

The genes are TRBV12-3 or TRBV12-4 and TRBJ1-2, with D possibly being TRBD1 (6 bases). V gave up 6 bases and J gave up 3 bases, with 11 bases separating them. This CDR3 is 13 amino acids long. The CDR3 loop is CASSPGEDYGYTF. The CDR3, as DNA: TGTGCCAGCAGCCCAGGGGAAGACTATGGCTACACCTTC.

This clonotype showed up just a few times. The rearrangement links TRBV5-1 to TRBJ2-1, with 13 nucleotides matching TRBD2. After removal of 4 bases from V and 6 bases from J, the junction contained 4 bases not matched to a gene. The CDR3 loop spans 15 amino acids. Germline V gene data show CDR1 as SGHRS and CDR2 as YFSETQ. The DNA of the CDR3 is TGCGCCAGCAGCCCGACTAGCGGGGGGCTCAATGAGCAGTTCTTC. This translates into CASSPTSGGLNEQFF.

This clonotype was counted ten times or more. The rearrangement uses TRBV10-3 and TRBJ1-5; 7 bases are shared with TRBD1. Unmatched junction bases numbered 6, after V lost 3 bases and J lost 4 bases. Germline CDR1 is ENHRY and CDR2 is SYGVKD. The CDR3 consists of 15 residues. Here the CDR3 reads CAISEPGTDNQPQHF. CDR3 nucleotide sequence: TGTGCCATCAGTGAACCCGGGACAGATAATCAGCCCCAGCATTTT.

This clonotype has just a few counts. The CDR3 region has the DNA TGTGCCAGCAGCGTAACGGACAGTTATTCACCCCTCCACTTT. Translating gives CASSVTDSYSPLHF. The V call is TRBV9, the J call TRBJ1-6, with D maybe TRBD1 (6 bases). This CDR3 has 14 amino acids. The V end lost 1 base, the J end lost 8 bases, and 10 bases lay between the germline ends. The germline V gene encodes CDR1 SGDLS and CDR2 YYNGEE. The full variable domain, rest sourced from reference TRBV9 and TRBJ1-6, is DSGVTQTPKHLITATGQRVTLRCSPRSGDLSVYWYQQSLDQGLQFLIQYYNGEERAKGNILERFSAQQFPDLHSELNLSSLELGDSALYFCASSVTDSYSPLHFGNGTRLTVT.

Ten or more counts support this clonotype. The chain couples TRBV2 to TRBJ1-2, with D perhaps matching TRBD1 (5 bases). Looked up from germline, CDR1 is SNHLY and CDR2 is FYNNEI. This CDR3 spans 16 amino acids. Trimming stripped 5 bases from V and 4 bases from J, with 20 bases between. The CDR3 DNA reads TGTGCCAGCAGTAGTTATCAGCCGGGGGAAAGCTATGGCTACACCTTC. Its protein is CASSSYQPGESYGYTF.

The rearrangement links TRBV21-1 to TRBJ2-5; TRBD1 is the table's D call and was not checked against the DNA. TRBV21-1 represents a pseudogene. This CDR3 has 16 amino acids. The CDR3 coding sequence is TGTGCCAGCAGCAAAAGTCGTCCGCCCTATCAAGAGACCCAGTACTTC. It is translated as CASSKSRPPYQETQYF.

This clonotype has a count of ten or more. This sequence joins TRBV11-2 and TRBJ2-1; no reliable D call. This CDR3 spans 14 amino acids. Trimming took 5 bases from V and 3 from J, leaving 11 bases between them. Looked up from germline, CDR1 is SGHAT and CDR2 is FQNNGV. The CDR3 bases are TGTGCCAGCAGCCGAGCACCCTTCTACAATGAGCAGTTCTTC. Amino acids: CASSRAPFYNEQFF. The variable domain in full, completed from reference TRBV11-2 and TRBJ2-1, reads EAGVAQSPRYKIIEKRQSVAFWCNPISGHATLYWYQQILGQGPKLLIQFQNNGVVDDSQLPKDRFSAERLKGVDSTLKIQPAKLEDSAVYLCASSRAPFYNEQFFGPGTRLTVL.

This clonotype was recorded at least ten times. The rearrangement links TRBV12-3 or TRBV12-4 to TRBJ2-2, with a tentative D call TRBD1 (5 bases). V was pared by 7 bases and J by 7 bases, with 16 bases between. There are 14 residues in the CDR3. The CDR3 sequence: CASISQGQSGELFF. The DNA of the CDR3 is TGTGCCAGCATAAGTCAGGGTCAGAGCGGGGAGCTGTTTTTT.

The genes are TRBV12-3 or TRBV12-4 and TRBJ2-7; D may be TRBD1 or TRBD2 (5 bases each). The V and J ends lost 1 base and 4 bases respectively, with 20 bases between them. The CDR3 runs to 17 residues. The CDR3 sequence is CASSLVVPGTVGYEQYF. DNA of the CDR3: TGTGCCAGCAGTTTAGTGGTTCCGGGGACGGTAGGTTACGAGCAGTACTTC.

This clonotype was recorded a few times. V and J are TRBV7-8 and TRBJ2-7; maybe TRBD1 (6 bases). This CDR3 region has 13 residues. CDR1 SGHVS and CDR2 FQNEAQ come from the germline V gene. V gave up 3 bases and J gave up 6 bases, with 12 bases separating them. CDR3 DNA: TGTGCCAGCAGCTTCCGACAGGCAGGCGAGCAGTACGTC. It encodes CASSFRQAGEQYV.

The gene calls are TRBV5-6 and TRBJ1-1; D ambiguous. Germline V gene lookup returns CDR1 SGHDT and CDR2 YYEEEE. The CDR3 contains 16 residues. Trimming removed 2 bases at V and 3 bases at J, with 17 bases between. DNA for the CDR3: TGTGCCAGCAGCTTAAGCCCAAATCGGGGTTACACTGAAGCTTTCTTT. It encodes CASSLSPNRGYTEAFF. Full variable domain (rest looked up from reference TRBV5-6 and TRBJ1-1): DAGVTQSPTHLIKTRGQQVTLRCSPKSGHDTVSWYQQALGQGPQFIFQYYEEEERQRGNFPDRFSGHQFPNYSSELNVNALLLGDSALYLCASSLSPNRGYTEAFFGQGTRLTVV.

V is TRBV4-1 and J is TRBJ2-4, with a tentative D call TRBD1 (6 bases). This CDR3 has 13 residues. Germline values: CDR1 MGHRA, CDR2 YSYEKL. The V gene lost 8 bases and the J gene lost 12 bases, with 20 bases spanning the gap. CDR3 region: CASGVGAEAGQYF. CDR3 coding DNA: TGCGCCAGCGGGGTGGGGGCGGAAGCCGGTCAGTACTTC.

This clonotype showed up many times. V gene TRBV11-2 combines with J gene TRBJ2-3; D might be TRBD2 (6 bases). CDR1 is SGHAT, CDR2 FQNNGV, per germline. V was clipped by 2 bases and J by 3 bases, with 24 bases between them. The CDR3 is made up of 19 amino acids. In DNA form, the CDR3 reads TGTGCCAGCAGCTTATACTATCCCCTACTAGCAGGGAGAACAGATACGCAGTATTTT. This translates into CASSLYYPLLAGRTDTQYF.

This sequence joins TRBV7-2 and TRBJ1-1; tentatively, D is TRBD1 (6 bases). The CDR3 has 15 amino acids. The V gene's germline CDR1 is SGHTA and CDR2 FQGNSA. V lost 5 bases to trimming and J lost 5 bases, with 18 bases between them. The CDR3 DNA reads TGTGCCAGCAGCCCCCCACAGGGTGACGGAACTGAAGCTTTCTTT. Translating gives CASSPPQGDGTEAFF.

This chain links TRBV20-1 with TRBJ2-5, with 7 nucleotides matching TRBD1. V was pared by 4 bases and J by 4 bases, with 9 bases of the junction left unmatched. CDR1 DFQATT and CDR2 SNEGSKA come from the germline V gene (reference sequence). The CDR3 totals 14 residues. As DNA, the CDR3 is TGCAGTGCTACTCGACAGGGTGCGGGAGAGACCCAGTACTTC. It translates to CSATRQGAGETQYF.

This clonotype was seen only a few times. The chain is built from TRBV11-3 and TRBJ2-2; tentatively, D is TRBD1 (7 bases). The CDR3 is 16 residues long. The germline gives CDR1 SGHNT, CDR2 YENEEA. Trimming left V 3 bases short and J 0 bases short, with 11 bases between. The CDR3 sequence is CASSFQGGANTGELFF. CDR3 DNA sequence: TGTGCCAGCAGCTTCCAGGGGGGCGCGAACACCGGGGAGCTGTTTTTT.